This T cell receptor beta chain appears in the sequencing data of a study of CD8 T cells in ankylosing spondylitis. In its sample, this clonotype was seen many times. As yet, its antigen is unknown. It was by quantitative 5'-RACE with molecular barcodes that TCR beta libraries were made. Using its own MiXCR run on the 5' RACE reads, TCRdb lists one record per CDR3 protein. Of under 450,000 distinct CDR3 sequences listed, roughly a sixth are singletons. This CDR3 has 13 amino acids. Germline V CDR1 and CDR2: SGHRS, YFSETQ. The V and J ends lost 5 bases and 2 bases, in that order; junction bases with no gene match: 0. Study findings and constraints: What seemed typical of ankylosing spondylitis blood was a TCR beta motif built from about 8 highly homologous variants. Disease-associated clones were CD8+ and fairly uncommon in peripheral blood. Reportedly, disease-linked clones are significantly enriched in ankylosing spondylitis patients' matched synovial fluid.

Material: blood, either unsorted or a sorted T cell fraction (not recorded which). This chain uses TRBV5-1 with TRBJ1-1, with 10 nucleotides matching TRBD1. The TCR sequence derives from a male donor with ankylosing spondylitis. The chain's CDR3 is CASRTGGNTEAFF. The CDR3 region has the DNA TGCGCCAGCAGGACAGGGGGCAACACTGAAGCTTTCTTT.